Shown below are 21 T cell receptor beta chains from a single sample sequenced in a study of T cells in Graves' hyperthyroidism and ophthalmopathy. Amplified TCR beta CDR3 regions derived from RNA transcripts. TCR CDR3 regions were first amplified by RT-PCR with HTBI primers. In TCRdb, the multiplex PCR reads were re-called with MiXCR into one record per CDR3 protein. The table includes a few hundred thousand distinct CDR3 sequences, less than 20% detected once. Specimen: blood. The source is a woman between 18 and 29 years old with Graves' hyperthyroidism that later progressed to Graves' ophthalmopathy.

This clonotype has at least ten counts. This chain connects TRBV12-3 or TRBV12-4 to TRBJ1-2; 7 bases line up with TRBD1. J was trimmed by 7 bases and V by 5 bases; bases with no gene match: 10. The CDR3 covers 14 residues. CDR3 sequence: CASSPTRTGSGYTF. The CDR3 region has the DNA TGTGCCAGCAGTCCAACAAGGACAGGTTCTGGCTACACCTTC.

The chain combines TRBV28 with TRBJ1-3; TRBD1 is a possible D gene (5 bases). In germline, CDR1 is MDHEN, CDR2 SYDVKM. The CDR3 runs 17 residues. V lost 5 bases to trimming and J lost 0 bases, with 17 bases between them. CDR3 in DNA: TGTGCCAGCAGTCTCGCGTCGGTGGGGGGCTCTGGAAACACCATATATTTT. Residues: CASSLASVGGSGNTIYF. Using reference TRBV28 and TRBJ1-3 for the parts outside the CDR3, the full variable domain is DVKVTQSSRYLVKRTGEKVFLECVQDMDHENMFWYRQDPGLGLRLIYFSYDVKMKEKGDIPEGYSVSREKKERFSLILESASTNQTSMYLCASSLASVGGSGNTIYFGEGSWLTVV.

This clonotype has at least ten counts. This chain uses TRBV20-1 with TRBJ2-7, with D possibly being TRBD2 (5 bases). Germline V gene lookup returns CDR1 DFQATT and CDR2 SNEGSKA (reference sequence). The V end lost 8 bases, the J end lost 6 bases, and 20 bases lay between the germline ends. The CDR3 is 13 residues long. This chain's CDR3 is CSTQDLTAGEQYF. The CDR3 DNA sequence: TGCAGTACCCAGGACCTCACGGCGGGCGAGCAGTACTTC.

Ten or more counts support this clonotype. J is TRBJ2-7 and V is TRBV27; perhaps D is TRBD1 or TRBD2 (6 bases each). The V gene's germline CDR1 is MNHEY and CDR2 SMNVEV (reference sequence). CDR3 length equals 16 residues. V was trimmed by 4 bases and J by 4 bases, leaving 20 bases between them. CDR3 coding DNA: TGTGCCAGCAGTTCCCACGGGCAGGGGAGGTGGTACGAGCAGTACTTC. This translates into CASSSHGQGRWYEQYF.

Concerning this clonotype itself: This sequence may be a read error, since a much larger clone differs from it by one base. The rearrangement joins TRBV28 to TRBJ1-2, with 8 bases matching TRBD1. Germline V gene lookup returns CDR1 MDHEN and CDR2 SYDVKM. V shed 5 bases, J shed 2 bases, and the junction held 16 bases outside the gene matches. CDR3 length: 18 amino acids. The CDR3 DNA is TGTGCCAGCAGTGCCGTTCCGGGACAGGTGGATAAAAACTATGGCTACACCTTC. Translation: CASSAVPGQVDKNYGYTF.

At least ten counts were recorded for this clonotype. The chain couples TRBV5-1 to TRBJ1-1; 8 nucleotides match TRBD1. Trimming removed 3 bases from V and 3 bases from J; junction bases left unmatched: 7. Looked up from germline, CDR1 is SGHRS and CDR2 is YFSETQ. CDR3 size: 15 residues. The CDR3 sequence is CASSSSGTGYTEAFF. The CDR3 bases are TGCGCCAGCAGCTCGAGTGGGACAGGTTACACTGAAGCTTTCTTT.

This clonotype was picked up many times. This chain uses TRBV7-9 with TRBJ2-1; D is undetermined. Trimming cost V 2 bases and J 8 bases, with 7 bases left between them. Looked up from germline, CDR1 is SEHNR and CDR2 is FQNEAQ (reference sequence). The CDR3 is 12 residues long. CDR3 region: CASSLRVHEQFF. The CDR3 bases are TGTGCCAGCAGCTTACGGGTGCATGAGCAGTTCTTC. Variable domain in full (rest from reference TRBV7-9 and TRBJ2-1): DTGVSQNPRHKITKRGQNVTFRCDPISEHNRLYWYRQTLGQGPEFLTYFQNEAQLEKSRLLSDRFSAERPKGSFSTLEIQRTEQGDSAMYLCASSLRVHEQFFGPGTRLTVL.

This clonotype was seen just once. One end of the junction does not line up with germline, which may come from a read error. The chain couples TRBV7-3 to TRBJ2-1; 7 bases align to TRBD1. This CDR3 comprises 14 residues. The germline gives CDR1 SGHTA, CDR2 FQGTGA. CDR3 bases: TGTGCCAGCAGCGTAACTCCAACGGCCCAGGGGGAGTTCTTC. Encoded protein: CASSVTPTAQGEFF.

This clonotype was observed a few times. The J gene is TRBJ2-1, the V gene TRBV13; 7 bases match TRBD2. Germline-derived CDR1 and CDR2 are PRHDT and FYEKMQ (reference sequence). V shed 5 bases, J shed 3 bases, and the junction held 16 bases outside the gene matches. This CDR3 spans 18 amino acids. The CDR3 sequence: CASSQIQRRAGRYNEQFF. CDR3 nucleotides: TGTGCCAGCAGCCAAATCCAAAGGCGAGCGGGACGCTACAATGAGCAGTTCTTC.

This clonotype was counted only a few times. The rearrangement joins TRBV20-1 to TRBJ1-3; D might be TRBD1 (5 bases). The CDR3 is 14 amino acids. Germline V gives CDR1 DFQATT, CDR2 SNEGSKA (reference sequence). V gave up 5 bases and J gave up 0 bases, with 11 bases separating them. DNA for the CDR3: TGCAGTGCTGTGACAGCAAGCTCTGGAAACACCATATATTTT. It codes for CSAVTASSGNTIYF.

The sample holds many counts of this clonotype. V usage is TRBV2 and J usage is TRBJ2-7, with 10 bases identical to TRBD1. The CDR3 is 12 amino acids. The germline V gene encodes CDR1 SNHLY and CDR2 FYNNEI. With V trimmed by 7 bases and J by 5 bases, 2 bases remained unmatched. The CDR3 DNA sequence: TGTGCCAGCACAGACAGGGGGCACGAGCAGTACTTC. Encoded protein: CASTDRGHEQYF.

In its sample, this clonotype was seen once. The CDR3 nucleotides read TGCAGTGCTAGAGTGGGAGGCTATAATTCACCCCTCCACTTT. It specifies CSARVGGYNSPLHF. The V and J genes are TRBV20-1 and TRBJ1-6; no firm D call. V shed 1 base and J shed 3 bases, with 7 bases lying between them. The V gene's germline CDR1 is DFQATT and CDR2 SNEGSKA (reference sequence). This CDR3 comprises 14 residues.

This rearrangement joins TRBV6-2 or TRBV6-3 to TRBJ2-2, with a weak D call TRBD2 (6 bases). V dropped 2 bases and J dropped 7 bases, with 20 bases sitting between them. The CDR3 is 17 residues long. The germline V gene encodes CDR1 MNHEY and CDR2 SVGEGT. CDR3 sequence (DNA): TGTGCCAGCAGTTACGGATTTGCACCCGGCGGGAACGGGGAGCTGTTTTTT. Encoded protein: CASSYGFAPGGNGELFF.

This clonotype has ten or more counts. The genes are TRBV28 and TRBJ1-2; D is perhaps TRBD1 (5 bases). The CDR3 loop spans 13 amino acids. Germline lookup yields CDR1 MDHEN and CDR2 SYDVKM. V lost 4 bases to trimming and J lost 1 base, with 7 bases between them. In nucleotides, the CDR3 is TGTGCCAGCAGTTACAGGATTAACTATGGCTACACCTTC. As protein: CASSYRINYGYTF.

At least ten counts were recorded for this clonotype. The chain joins TRBV30 to TRBJ2-5; the match to TRBD1 covers 7 bases. Looked up from germline, CDR1 is GTSNPN and CDR2 is SVGIG (reference sequence). Losses at the gene ends were 7 bases for V and 1 base for J; bases not matched to a gene: 3. The CDR3 extends over 12 amino acids. CDR3 sequence (DNA): TGTGCCTCCCGGGACAGCCAAGAGACCCAGTACTTC. Translated, it gives CASRDSQETQYF.

This clonotype was seen ten or more times. V is TRBV2 and J is TRBJ2-7, with 7 bases aligning to TRBD2. The CDR3 spans 16 residues. V lost 7 bases to trimming and J lost 3 bases; unmatched junction nucleotides: 15. Germline lookup yields CDR1 SNHLY and CDR2 FYNNEI. DNA of the CDR3: TGTGCCAGCACACCCCTAGGATTAAGCGGGAACTACGAGCAGTACTTC. Translation: CASTPLGLSGNYEQYF.

Concerning this clonotype: No conserved phenylalanine or tryptophan ends this CDR3, so it is likely a read error. V usage is TRBV6-2 or TRBV6-3 and J usage is TRBJ1-3; 7 positions match TRBD1. J lost 6 bases, V lost 10 bases, and 9 bases had no gene match. The CDR3 extends over 13 amino acids. Germline V gene data show CDR1 as MNHEY and CDR2 as SVGEGT. CDR3 nucleotide sequence: TGTGCCACCCGGGACAGCTCGAAAAACACCATATATTCT. Residues: CATRDSSKNTIYS.

This clonotype has ten or more counts. The chain carries TRBV28 and TRBJ2-7, with 7 nucleotides matching TRBD1. The CDR3 is 13 amino acids. Trimming removed 8 bases from V and 2 bases from J; junction bases left unmatched: 6. Looked up from germline, CDR1 is MDHEN and CDR2 is SYDVKM. This CDR3 reads CASRQGVTYEQYF. CDR3 nucleotides: TGTGCCAGCCGACAGGGTGTTACCTACGAGCAGTACTTC.

In this sample, this clonotype turned up many times. The rearrangement links TRBV28 to TRBJ2-1; 7 bases fit TRBD2. The CDR3 has 15 residues. The V gene end was trimmed by 7 bases and the J gene end by 0 bases; junction bases not matched to a gene: 6. The germline gives CDR1 MDHEN, CDR2 SYDVKM. The DNA of the CDR3 is TGTGCCAGCACTATAAGCGGGGCCTCCTACAATGAGCAGTTCTTC. This gives the protein CASTISGASYNEQFF. Full variable domain (outside the CDR3, taken from reference TRBV28 and TRBJ2-1): DVKVTQSSRYLVKRTGEKVFLECVQDMDHENMFWYRQDPGLGLRLIYFSYDVKMKEKGDIPEGYSVSREKKERFSLILESASTNQTSMYLCASTISGASYNEQFFGPGTRLTVL.

This clonotype was seen ten or more times. The chain combines TRBV3-1 with TRBJ1-5; D uncertain. V dropped 0 bases and J dropped 0 bases, with 3 bases sitting between them. CDR3 size: 14 residues. CDR1 is LGHDT, CDR2 YNNKEL, per germline (reference sequence). CDR3 loop: CASSQDLSNQPQHF. CDR3 bases: TGTGCCAGCAGCCAAGATCTTAGCAATCAGCCCCAGCATTTT.

The rearrangement links TRBV6-1 to TRBJ2-4; possibly TRBD2 for D (5 bases). This CDR3 contains 16 residues. Germline V gene data show CDR1 as MNHNS and CDR2 as SASEGT. Trimming pared 3 bases from V and 5 bases from J, leaving 17 bases between. In DNA form, the CDR3 reads TGTGCCAGCAGTGACCACCAAGAGGGTAGAGAAAACATTCAGTACTTC. Its translation: CASSDHQEGRENIQYF.